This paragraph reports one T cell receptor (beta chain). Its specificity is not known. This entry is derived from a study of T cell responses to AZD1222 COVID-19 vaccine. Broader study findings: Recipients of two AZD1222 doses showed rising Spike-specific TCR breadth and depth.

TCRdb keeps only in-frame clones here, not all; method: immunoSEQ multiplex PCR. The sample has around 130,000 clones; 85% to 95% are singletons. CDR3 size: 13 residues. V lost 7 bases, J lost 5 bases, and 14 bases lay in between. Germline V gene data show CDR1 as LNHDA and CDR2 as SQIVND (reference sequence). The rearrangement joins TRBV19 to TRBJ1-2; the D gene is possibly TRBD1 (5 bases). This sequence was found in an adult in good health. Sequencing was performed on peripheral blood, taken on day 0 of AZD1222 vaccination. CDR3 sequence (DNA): TGTGCCAGTAAGGGGTTAGGACGTTATGGCTACACCTTC. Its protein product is CASKGLGRYGYTF.